What follows are 2 T cell receptor beta chains derived from one specimen sequenced in a study of T cells in Graves' hyperthyroidism and ophthalmopathy. Amplified regions were TCR beta CDR3 sequences from RNA transcripts. TCR CDR3 underwent first-round RT-PCR with the HTBI primer set. TCRdb reprocessed the multiplex PCR reads with MiXCR, giving one entry per CDR3 protein. The profile shows about 710,000 distinct CDR3 sequences, about a sixth of them singletons. Sequencing was carried out using blood. Receptor source: a man aged 18 to 29 with Graves' hyperthyroidism.

The chain uses TRBV20-1 and TRBJ2-4; unclear D gene. Per germline, CDR1 DFQATT and CDR2 SNEGSKA (reference sequence). Deletions cut 4 bases from V and 0 bases from J, with 7 bases between. The CDR3 covers 13 residues. The CDR3 loop is CSAMVLAKNIQYF. CDR3 coding DNA: TGCAGTGCTATGGTTTTAGCCAAAAACATTCAGTACTTC.

In this sample, this clonotype turned up a few times. The rearrangement uses TRBV6-1 and TRBJ2-1; TRBD2 might be the D (6 bases). The CDR3 contains 14 residues. From germline, CDR1 is MNHNS and CDR2 SASEGT. Trimming pared 6 bases from V and 8 bases from J, leaving 17 bases between. CDR3 DNA: TGTGCCAGCAGGGCAGGAGGGCCTCGCGATGAGCAGTTCTTC. This translates into CASRAGGPRDEQFF.